Shown below are 9 T cell receptor beta chains from a single sample sequenced in a study of CD8 T cells in ankylosing spondylitis. TCRdb redid the calling of the 5' RACE reads with MiXCR, one entry per CDR3 protein. Of 300,000 to 350,000 distinct CDR3 sequences listed, 14% to 15% are singletons. Sequencing was performed on blood, either unsorted or a sorted T cell fraction (not recorded which). Receptors were obtained from a male donor with ankylosing spondylitis or in good health (not recorded which).

V gene TRBV29-1 combines with J gene TRBJ2-3; TRBD1 aligns across 7 bases. V lost 0 bases, J lost 1 base, and 7 bases stayed unmatched. Germline CDR1 reads SQVTM; CDR2 reads ANQGSEA. This CDR3 contains 16 residues. The CDR3, as DNA: TGCAGCGTTGAAGAGGCAACAGGGGTAGGCACAGATACGCAGTATTTT. Amino acid sequence: CSVEEATGVGTDTQYF.

This clonotype was seen a handful of times. V gene TRBV30 combines with J gene TRBJ1-1; unclear D gene. CDR3 length: 12 amino acids. Germline-derived CDR1 and CDR2 are GTSNPN and SVGIG (reference sequence). V dropped 3 bases and J dropped 8 bases, with 13 bases sitting between them. The CDR3 DNA sequence: TGTGCCTGGAGGACTGGACGGGGAGAAGCTTTCTTT. Amino acids: CAWRTGRGEAFF.

The chain has TRBV5-1 and TRBJ2-5; D is perhaps TRBD1 (5 bases). This CDR3 region has 15 residues. V was clipped by 0 bases and J by 1 base, with 10 bases between them. CDR1 and CDR2 from the germline V gene are SGHRS and YFSETQ. CDR3 residues: CASSLEGRVQETQYF. In DNA, the CDR3 is TGCGCCAGCAGCTTGGAGGGCAGGGTCCAAGAGACCCAGTACTTC.

This clonotype has ten or more counts. V is TRBV5-1 and J is TRBJ2-1, with D possibly matching TRBD1 (7 bases). V was shortened by 0 bases and J by 6 bases, with 16 bases between the two germline ends. CDR1 and CDR2 (germline): SGHRS, YFSETQ. The CDR3 has 16 residues. CDR3 loop: CASSLDPAGGSNEQFF. The CDR3 bases are TGCGCCAGCAGCTTGGACCCGGCAGGGGGGTCCAATGAGCAGTTCTTC.

The chain employs TRBV20-1 and TRBJ1-6; D call uncertain. V was cut by 6 bases and J by 6 bases, with 12 bases left in between. Germline CDR1 reads DFQATT; CDR2 reads SNEGSKA (reference sequence). The CDR3 sequence is 13 residues long. CDR3 sequence: CSALGPINSPLHF. CDR3 coding DNA: TGCAGTGCCCTAGGACCTATTAATTCACCCCTCCACTTT.

A few counts support this clonotype. The chain combines TRBV11-2 with TRBJ1-4; possibly TRBD1 for D (5 bases). CDR1 SGHAT and CDR2 FQNNGV come from the germline V gene. The CDR3 consists of 15 residues. The V and J ends lost 4 bases and 5 bases respectively, with 14 bases between them. The CDR3 DNA reads as TGTGCCAGCAGCTATAGTGGGGGATCGAATGAAAAACTGTTTTTT. This codes for CASSYSGGSNEKLFF.

This sequence joins TRBV29-1 and TRBJ1-4, with 7 nucleotides matching TRBD1. V shed 4 bases and J 8 bases; nucleotides not matched to a gene: 4. Germline CDR1 SQVTM, CDR2 ANQGSEA. This CDR3 is built from 12 residues. CDR3: CSVGGRGEKLFF. CDR3 bases: TGCAGCGTTGGAGGCAGGGGGGAAAAACTGTTTTTT. The full variable domain, rest sourced from reference TRBV29-1 and TRBJ1-4, is SAVISQKPSRDICQRGTSLTIQCQVDSQVTMMFWYRQQPGQSLTLIATANQGSEATYESGFVIDKFPISRPNLTFSTLTVSNMSPEDSSIYLCSVGGRGEKLFFGSGTQLSVL.

The J gene is TRBJ1-1, the V gene TRBV5-6; 9 bases map to TRBD1. The V segment lost 4 bases and the J segment 4 bases; nucleotides outside the gene matches: 11. This CDR3 has 16 residues. Germline V gene lookup returns CDR1 SGHDT and CDR2 YYEEEE. CDR3 nucleotide sequence: TGTGCCAGCAGCGCCGATCCCGGGACAGGGTCCACTGAAGCTTTCTTT. Translation gives CASSADPGTGSTEAFF.

J is TRBJ2-3 and V is TRBV12-3 or TRBV12-4; 10 bases line up with TRBD1. This CDR3 has 15 amino acids. With 10 bases clipped from V and 2 bases from J, the junction kept 9 bases outside the gene matches. CDR3 protein: CAISSGTGVTDTQYF. CDR3 coding DNA: TGTGCCATCTCCTCGGGGACAGGGGTCACAGATACGCAGTATTTT.